This T cell receptor beta chain came from a study of memory CD4+ T cells and cytomegalovirus serostatus. In the study overall: Healthy Belgian adult donors included roughly nine CMV-positive and 24 CMV-negative people.

Clones were read by immunoSEQ multiplex PCR, and TCRdb kept only the in-frame ones, dropping some. The table lists about 41,000 clones, roughly three quarters of them singletons. This CDR3 has 15 residues. Trimming cost V 2 bases and J 0 bases, with 8 bases left between them. Germline V CDR1 and CDR2: MNHNY, SVGAGI (reference sequence). The sort gate was single viable CD3+CD4+CD8-CD45RO+ cells for memory CD4+ T cells. This clone was seen just once. The sequenced sample was memory CD4+ T cells from blood. This clonotype originated in an adult in good health and CMV-seronegative. This chain uses TRBV6-6 with TRBJ1-3; D remains unclear. Here the CDR3 DNA reads TGTGCCAGCAGTTACGGACTTCGCTCTGGAAACACCATATATTTT. It translates to CASSYGLRSGNTIYF.